This TCR beta chain emerged from a study of T cells after yellow fever vaccination. Study background: Low-cell-number fractions were prepared with SMART-Seq v4 Ultra Low Input.

The V segment lost 3 bases and the J segment 0 bases; nucleotides outside the gene matches: 9. CDR3 length: 16 residues. Germline V gene data show CDR1 as DFQATT and CDR2 as SNEGSKA (reference sequence). In this sample, this clonotype turned up many times. Antigen: not known. Study-level results: The booster saw the reappearance of most primary-vaccination clones (approximately 97% CD4, around 88% CD8). Clonotype sharing between CD4 and CD8 compartments was small.

Template switching with 5'RACE generated the TCR cDNA and added a universal primer site and UMIs. TCRdb processed the 5' RACE reads anew with MiXCR; each CDR3 protein has one entry. This table holds over 100,000 distinct CDR3 sequences, 8% to 9.5% found once. Specimen: CD8+ T cells sorted from PBMCs, collected 45 days after the yellow fever booster vaccination. This clonotype was obtained from a man aged 30 to 39 who received the YFV17D yellow fever vaccine. The chain uses TRBV20-1 and TRBJ2-3; 7 bases agree with TRBD2. In DNA form, the CDR3 reads TGCAGTGCTAGGGCGGGTCTAGCGGATAGCACAGATACGCAGTATTTT. Translating gives CSARAGLADSTDTQYF.